This TCR beta chain is from a study of T cell changes during pregnancy in multiple sclerosis. The assay was immunoSEQ multiplex PCR, and TCRdb's table has in-frame clones only and misses some. The top ten hold approximately 2.8% of the sample, which has almost 55,000 clones, 90% seen once. The material was CD8+ T cells from peripheral blood mononuclear cells, obtained before pregnancy. The receptor's source is a female donor with multiple sclerosis, enrolled in a pregnancy study.

CDR3 coding DNA: TGTGCCAGCTCAAAGGGCTTGACAGGGGGGTTGAACACTGAAGCTTTCTTT. Its protein is CASSKGLTGGLNTEAFF. V usage is TRBV18 and J usage is TRBJ1-1; 9 bases are a match to TRBD1. Germline lookup yields CDR1 KGHSH and CDR2 LQKENI. This CDR3 region has 17 residues. V shed 5 bases, J shed 0 bases, and the junction held 10 bases outside the gene matches.